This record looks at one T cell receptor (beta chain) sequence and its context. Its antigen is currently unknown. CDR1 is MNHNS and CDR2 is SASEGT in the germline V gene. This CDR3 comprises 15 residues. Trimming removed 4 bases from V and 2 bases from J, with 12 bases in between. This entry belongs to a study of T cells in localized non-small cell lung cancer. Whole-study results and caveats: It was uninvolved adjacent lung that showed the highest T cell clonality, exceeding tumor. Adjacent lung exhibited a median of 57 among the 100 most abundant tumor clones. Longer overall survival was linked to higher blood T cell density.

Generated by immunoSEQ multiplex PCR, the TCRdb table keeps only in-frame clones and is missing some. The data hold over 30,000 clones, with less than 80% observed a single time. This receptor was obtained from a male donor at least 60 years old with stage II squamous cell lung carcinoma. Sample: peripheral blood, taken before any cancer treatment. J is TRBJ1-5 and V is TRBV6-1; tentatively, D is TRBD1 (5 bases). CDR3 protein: CASSGNQGGNQPQHF. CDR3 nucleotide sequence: TGTGCCAGCAGTGGGAACCAGGGTGGCAATCAGCCCCAGCATTTT.